This TCR beta chain is from a study of CD8 T cells in Susac syndrome. Reverse transcription of roughly 0.5 to 1 ug RNA was performed with random hexamers. TCRdb itself ran the immunoSEQ multiplex PCR reads through MiXCR, one entry per CDR3 protein. The sample shows 300,000 or so distinct CDR3 sequences, roughly nine tenths of them seen only once. Germline-derived CDR1 and CDR2 are MRHNA and SNTAGT. J lost 5 bases, V lost 7 bases, and 12 bases had no gene match. This CDR3 has 17 residues. The chain links TRBV6-4 to TRBJ2-1; 12 nucleotides line up with TRBD1. The sequence derives from a human donor with multiple sclerosis. Sequenced material: CD4+ T cells from PBMCs. The CDR3 DNA follows: TGTGCCAGCATACGGTCCGGGACAGGGGGCCCGGACAATGAGCAGTTCTTC. This codes for CASIRSGTGGPDNEQFF.